Listed below are T cell receptor beta chains from one sample, sequenced in a study of T cell responses to AZD1222 COVID-19 vaccine. Sequencing was performed with immunoSEQ multiplex PCR; in TCRdb, only in-frame clones are kept and a portion is missing. The sample lists 100,000 or so clones, about nine tenths occurring once. Here the sequenced sample was peripheral blood, taken on day 0 of AZD1222 vaccination. All receptors come from an adult in good health. Each CDR3 is given with its conserved first and last residue. A D gene is named only where the DNA matches it firmly. Not all rows give a size; the values are once, few, many and, for expanded clones, a class.

abundance	v_gene	d_gene	j_gene	CDR3aa	CDR3nt
NA	TRBV6-2/TRBV6-3	TRBD2	TRBJ2-5	CASSPVGAGGQETQYF	TGTGCCAGCAGCCCCGTGGGAGCGGGGGGGCAAGAGACCCAGTACTTC
NA	TRBV5-5	NA	TRBJ1-2	CASSLDYGYTF	TGTGCCAGCAGCTTGGACTATGGCTACACCTTC
NA	TRBV18	TRBD2	TRBJ2-2	CASFEIAGNTGELFF	TGTGCCAGCTTTGAGATAGCGGGGAACACCGGGGAGCTGTTTTTT
NA	TRBV6-1	NA	TRBJ1-2	CASSEEQGYGYTF	TGTGCCAGCAGTGAAGAACAGGGCTATGGCTACACCTTC
once	TRBV28	NA	TRBJ2-7	CASTTKGYEQYF	TGTGCCAGCACCACAAAGGGCTACGAGCAGTACTTC
NA	TRBV18	TRBD1	TRBJ1-4	CASSPFRDREAGEKLFF	TGTGCCAGCTCACCCTTCCGGGACAGGGAGGCTGGTGAAAAACTGTTTTTT
NA	TRBV28	NA	TRBJ1-5	CASSDYSNQPQHF	TGTGCCAGCAGTGATTATAGCAATCAGCCCCAGCATTTT
NA	TRBV5-6	NA	TRBJ1-1	CASSFGRAGTEAFF	TGTGCCAGCAGCTTCGGCAGGGCCGGCACTGAAGCTTTCTTT
NA	TRBV29-1	TRBD1	TRBJ1-5	CSARDGQGQPQHF	TGCAGCGCCCGGGACGGACAGGGTCAGCCCCAGCATTTT
NA	TRBV7-3	TRBD1	TRBJ1-6	CASSATGGESPLHF	TGTGCCAGCAGCGCTACAGGGGGCGAATCACCCCTCCACTTT
NA	TRBV18	TRBD1	TRBJ1-5	CASSPSGTGGNQPQHF	TGTGCCAGCTCTCCATCCGGGACAGGGGGGAATCAGCCCCAGCATTTT
NA	TRBV14	TRBD1	TRBJ1-1	CASSLYRGLNTEAFF	TGTGCCAGCAGCCTTTACAGGGGGTTGAACACTGAAGCTTTCTTT
NA	TRBV7-3	NA	TRBJ1-1	CASSLKGAAEAFF	TGTGCCAGCAGCTTAAAAGGCGCGGCTGAAGCTTTCTTT
NA	TRBV27	NA	TRBJ2-5	CASSFQARSLQETQYF	TGTGCCAGCAGTTTCCAAGCCCGCAGCCTCCAAGAGACCCAGTACTTC
NA	TRBV3-1/TRBV3-2	NA	TRBJ2-5	CASSQVGARGATQYF	TGTGCCAGCAGCCAAGTAGGGGCGAGGGGGGCGACCCAGTACTTC
NA	TRBV6-5	NA	TRBJ1-1	CASSGRTEAFF	TGTGCCAGCAGCGGACGGACTGAAGCTTTCTTT
NA	TRBV5-6	NA	TRBJ2-1	CASSFGGRVYNEQFF	TGTGCCAGCAGCTTCGGGGGTCGGGTATACAATGAGCAGTTCTTC
NA	TRBV6-2/TRBV6-3	NA	TRBJ1-5	CASSYSRVRLLQPQHF	TGTGCCAGCAGTTACTCTCGCGTAAGGTTACTTCAGCCCCAGCATTTT
NA	TRBV6-5	TRBD1	TRBJ1-4	CASSRTGLGEKLFF	TGTGCCAGCAGTCGGACAGGGCTGGGTGAAAAACTGTTTTTT
NA	TRBV9	NA	TRBJ2-7	CASSVVSGEQYF	TGTGCCAGCAGCGTAGTTTCGGGCGAGCAGTACTTC
once	TRBV18	TRBD1	TRBJ1-6	CASSQTGGNSPLHF	TGTGCCAGCTCACAAACAGGGGGTAATTCACCCCTCCACTTT
NA	TRBV9	NA	TRBJ1-6	CASSVRGESNSPLHF	TGTGCCAGCAGCGTTAGAGGGGAAAGTAATTCACCCCTCCACTTT
NA	TRBV19	NA	TRBJ2-4	CASSHGGGELTIQYF	TGTGCCAGTAGTCACGGCGGTGGTGAGTTAACCATTCAGTACTTC
NA	TRBV7-2	TRBD2	TRBJ2-3	CASSSSGGTTDTQYF	TGTGCCAGCAGCTCTAGCGGGGGGACCACAGATACGCAGTATTTT
NA	TRBV4-2	NA	TRBJ2-2	CASSQDRRRANTGELFF	TGTGCCAGCAGCCAAGATCGGCGGAGAGCGAACACCGGGGAGCTGTTTTTT
NA	TRBV11-2	TRBD1	TRBJ2-7	CASSTQGAAYEQYF	TGTGCCAGCAGCACACAGGGGGCGGCCTACGAGCAGTACTTC
NA	TRBV9	NA	TRBJ1-2	CASSAGVGITNYGYTF	TGTGCCAGCAGCGCGGGGGTGGGGATAACTAACTATGGCTACACCTTC
NA	TRBV5-1	NA	TRBJ2-3	CASSLEGGRGDTQYF	TGCGCCAGCAGCTTGGAAGGGGGGCGGGGAGATACGCAGTATTTT
NA	TRBV19	NA	TRBJ1-5	CASREELMNQPQHF	TGTGCCAGTAGAGAAGAGCTTATGAATCAGCCCCAGCATTTT
NA	TRBV19	NA	TRBJ2-4	CASSRTAVGKNIQYF	TGTGCCAGTAGTCGGACGGCCGTTGGCAAAAACATTCAGTACTTC
NA	TRBV7-2	TRBD1	TRBJ1-5	CASSSGQGARQPQHF	TGTGCCAGCAGCTCGGGACAGGGGGCGCGTCAGCCCCAGCATTTT
NA	TRBV7-2	NA	TRBJ1-1	CASSNPSGVSLAEAFF	TGTGCCAGCAGTAACCCCTCAGGCGTATCTCTTGCTGAAGCTTTCTTT
NA	TRBV6-5	NA	TRBJ1-2	CASSYSKWSDYGYTF	TGTGCCAGCAGTTACTCGAAATGGAGTGACTATGGCTACACCTTC
once	TRBV4-3	NA	TRBJ2-1	CASSQMRGLDEQFF	TGCGCCAGCAGCCAAATGCGGGGATTGGACGAGCAGTTCTTC
NA	TRBV7-8	NA	TRBJ1-3	CASSLGDFSGNTIYF	TGTGCCAGCAGCCTAGGCGATTTCTCTGGAAACACCATATATTTT
NA	TRBV9	TRBD2	TRBJ2-1	CASSVVAGVGLFF	TGTGCCAGCAGCGTAGTTGCGGGGGTCGGGCTGTTCTTC
NA	TRBV6-6	TRBD1	TRBJ2-2	CASSFETGVTGELFF	TGTGCCAGCAGTTTCGAGACAGGGGTCACCGGGGAGCTGTTTTTT
NA	TRBV24-1	TRBD1	TRBJ1-2	CATSEQGNNYGYTF	TGTGCCACCAGTGAACAGGGGAATAACTATGGCTACACCTTC